This is a list of T cell receptor beta chains from one sample in a study of OX40 agonist ivuxolimab in advanced cancers. TCRdb's copy holds only in-frame clones and misses some; the assay was immunoSEQ multiplex PCR. The data show tens of thousands of clones, 80% to 90% seen once. Sequences were derived from CD4+ or CD8+ T cells sorted from blood, sampled in a trial of the OX40 agonist ivuxolimab. The receptors were sampled from an adult with an advanced solid tumor such as melanoma, head and neck, liver or kidney cancer. Both conserved end residues are part of each CDR3. The order of the fields is J gene, V gene, CDR3 protein.

J gene: TRBJ2-2
V gene: TRBV2
CDR3 protein: CASSEGGHTGELFF

J gene: TRBJ2-7
V gene: TRBV19
CDR3 protein: CASSSALLSYEQYF

J gene: TRBJ2-2
V gene: TRBV7-9
CDR3 protein: CASSLTVTGELFF

J gene: TRBJ2-3
V gene: TRBV4-1
CDR3 protein: CASSRQITSGGRTDTQYF

J gene: TRBJ2-1
V gene: TRBV30
CDR3 protein: CAWSPGGSGGHNEQFF

J gene: TRBJ1-3
V gene: TRBV28
CDR3 protein: CASNSRGLGTTIYF

J gene: TRBJ1-1
V gene: TRBV18
CDR3 protein: CASSPPGTEAFF

J gene: TRBJ2-5
V gene: TRBV7-9
CDR3 protein: CASQGTGVRETQYF

J gene: TRBJ1-4
V gene: TRBV19
CDR3 protein: CASTSTGANEKLFF

J gene: TRBJ2-5
V gene: TRBV10-3
CDR3 protein: CAISESTGRETQYF

J gene: TRBJ2-3
V gene: TRBV11-2
CDR3 protein: CASSSDTGLEKDTQYF

J gene: TRBJ2-5
V gene: TRBV6-5
CDR3 protein: CASSYSGGQETQYF

J gene: TRBJ2-2
V gene: TRBV6-1
CDR3 protein: CASSDTGGAKGGELFF

J gene: TRBJ2-2
V gene: TRBV13
CDR3 protein: CASSFRNAGELFF

J gene: TRBJ1-4
V gene: TRBV6-1
CDR3 protein: CASSVSPAGGDEKLFF

J gene: TRBJ2-7
V gene: TRBV10-2
CDR3 protein: CASSEGSGLAAEQYF

J gene: TRBJ2-5
V gene: TRBV6-1
CDR3 protein: CASTMTGKETQYF

J gene: TRBJ1-6
V gene: TRBV7-3
CDR3 protein: CASSLSPRLSPLHF

J gene: TRBJ2-3
V gene: TRBV10-3
CDR3 protein: CAISESGASTDTQYF

J gene: TRBJ2-7
V gene: TRBV4-1
CDR3 protein: CASSQGTSGVSYEQYF

J gene: TRBJ2-2
V gene: TRBV10-3
CDR3 protein: CAIRDKNTGELFF

J gene: TRBJ2-5
V gene: TRBV18
CDR3 protein: CASSPRLQNEEQYF

J gene: TRBJ1-2
V gene: TRBV11-3
CDR3 protein: CASSLPATGIYGYTF

J gene: TRBJ2-1
V gene: TRBV21-1
CDR3 protein: CASSESNGDQTIEQFF

J gene: TRBJ2-5
V gene: TRBV11-3
CDR3 protein: CASSPRQGETQYF

J gene: TRBJ2-1
V gene: TRBV7-3
CDR3 protein: CASSLDLATHEQFF

J gene: TRBJ2-1
V gene: TRBV7-9
CDR3 protein: CASSLAGTSLRGNEQFF

J gene: TRBJ2-1
V gene: TRBV7-9
CDR3 protein: CASSLTQYNEQFF

J gene: TRBJ2-3
V gene: TRBV18
CDR3 protein: CASSPGTGGGDTQYF

J gene: TRBJ2-7
V gene: TRBV29-1
CDR3 protein: CSVVGDPYEQYF

J gene: TRBJ1-5
V gene: TRBV30
CDR3 protein: CAWSRAGQPQHF

J gene: TRBJ2-1
V gene: TRBV9
CDR3 protein: CASSVAGTTNNEQFF

J gene: TRBJ2-7
V gene: TRBV4-1
CDR3 protein: CASSRRVQGDSYEQYF

J gene: TRBJ1-3
V gene: TRBV6-1
CDR3 protein: CASTPLGEGNTIYF

J gene: TRBJ2-7
V gene: TRBV5-1
CDR3 protein: CASSLAVDDEQYF

J gene: TRBJ2-7
V gene: TRBV11-2
CDR3 protein: CASSPRTSGGYEQYF

J gene: TRBJ1-6
V gene: TRBV4-3
CDR3 protein: CASSQSGQGNSPLHF

J gene: TRBJ2-1
V gene: TRBV7-2
CDR3 protein: CASSSLQSQFF

J gene: TRBJ2-1
V gene: TRBV19
CDR3 protein: CASSIPGRYNEQFF

J gene: TRBJ2-1
V gene: TRBV7-8
CDR3 protein: CASSWRGDRYNEQFF

J gene: TRBJ2-3
V gene: TRBV28
CDR3 protein: CASSSVGVLTDTQYF

J gene: TRBJ2-7
V gene: TRBV6-5
CDR3 protein: CASSYLTRGLHEQYF

J gene: TRBJ1-1
V gene: TRBV10-3
CDR3 protein: CAISGRLGGTEAFF

J gene: TRBJ2-5
V gene: TRBV7-7
CDR3 protein: CASSSHIGTAQETQYF

J gene: TRBJ1-1
V gene: TRBV5-1
CDR3 protein: CASSWDPGNTEAFF

J gene: TRBJ1-2
V gene: TRBV7-2
CDR3 protein: CASSGTGGGYGYTF

J gene: TRBJ1-1
V gene: TRBV6-1
CDR3 protein: CASSEDRRAEAFF

J gene: TRBJ2-1
V gene: TRBV13
CDR3 protein: CASSLPPGTGLYNEQFF

J gene: TRBJ2-6
V gene: TRBV4-3
CDR3 protein: CASSQGLAGGSGANVLTF

J gene: TRBJ2-7
V gene: TRBV7-2
CDR3 protein: CASSSQGYEQYF

J gene: TRBJ1-4
V gene: TRBV4-1
CDR3 protein: CASSPGGTGAAEVLFF